The T cell receptor beta chain under discussion was sequenced for a study of blood T cell repertoires in COVID-19. Study overall: Material from acute and convalescent COVID-19 was sourced from the United States, Italy and Spain. In each case, the material was cDNA or gDNA derived from T cells, B-cell-depleted T cells, or PBMCs.

The V segment lost 3 bases and the J segment 3 bases; nucleotides outside the gene matches: 20. The CDR3 extends over 20 amino acids. CDR1 is MDHEN, CDR2 SYDVKM, per germline. Per the study methods: Amplification from reference gene primers served as the basis for estimated nucleated cell counts. Clones were sequenced by immunoSEQ multiplex PCR, and TCRdb holds only the in-frame ones, with some missing. V, J and clone size were drawn from that table, and D and trimming were deduced from the DNA. The sample shows roughly 410,000 clones, more than 80% of them seen only once. The chain employs TRBV28 and TRBJ1-2; 9 nucleotides align to TRBD1. Sequencing was carried out using peripheral blood. This receptor was taken from a man in his forties or fifties with acute or convalescent COVID-19. Here the CDR3 DNA reads TGTGCCAGCAGTTTTATCTCCCAATACGGGACAGGGAAAGGGGACTATGGCTACACCTTC. Its protein product is CASSFISQYGTGKGDYGYTF.